The source of this T cell receptor beta chain is a study of PD-1 blockade in mismatch repair-deficient tumors. Study context: Patients had 12 mismatch repair-deficient cancer types and were previously treated and progressing.

Comment on this clone: Its antigen is currently unknown.

Method: immunoSEQ multiplex PCR; TCRdb's copy keeps in-frame clones and lacks some. The sample has about 9,200 clones, more than 75% seen once. General observations from the study: Tumor-resident clones, often absent from pretreatment blood, expanded after pembrolizumab and then contracted.

The time point: approximately 9-day in vitro stimulation with candidate mutation-associated neoantigen peptide 1. Each of seven or eight ELISpot-reactive candidate peptides was used for roughly 11-day stimulation. The source was cells cultured in vitro, collected from a patient treated with pembrolizumab. This TCR was recovered from an adult with mismatch repair-deficient cancer.

The CDR3 DNA sequence: TGTGCCAGCAGTGACGTGGAGGGAGAGACCCAGTACTTC. Its translation: CASSDVEGETQYF. The rearrangement joins TRBV2 to TRBJ2-5, with D perhaps matching TRBD2 (6 bases). Looked up from germline, CDR1 is SNHLY and CDR2 is FYNNEI. The V and J ends lost 3 bases and 4 bases respectively, with 9 bases between them. This CDR3 region has 13 residues.